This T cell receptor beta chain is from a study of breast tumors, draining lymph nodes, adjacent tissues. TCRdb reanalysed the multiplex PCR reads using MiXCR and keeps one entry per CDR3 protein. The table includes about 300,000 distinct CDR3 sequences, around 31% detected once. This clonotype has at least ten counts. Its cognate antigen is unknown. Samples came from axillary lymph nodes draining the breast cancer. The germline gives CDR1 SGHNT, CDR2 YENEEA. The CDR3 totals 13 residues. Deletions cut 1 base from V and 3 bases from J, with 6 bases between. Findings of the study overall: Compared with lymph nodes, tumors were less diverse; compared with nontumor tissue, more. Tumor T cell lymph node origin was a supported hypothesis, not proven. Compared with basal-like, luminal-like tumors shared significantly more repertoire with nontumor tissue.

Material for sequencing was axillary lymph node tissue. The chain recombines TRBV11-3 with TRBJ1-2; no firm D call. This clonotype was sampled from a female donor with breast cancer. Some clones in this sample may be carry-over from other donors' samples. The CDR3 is CASSLGADYGYTF. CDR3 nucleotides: TGTGCCAGCAGCTTAGGGGCGGACTATGGCTACACCTTC.